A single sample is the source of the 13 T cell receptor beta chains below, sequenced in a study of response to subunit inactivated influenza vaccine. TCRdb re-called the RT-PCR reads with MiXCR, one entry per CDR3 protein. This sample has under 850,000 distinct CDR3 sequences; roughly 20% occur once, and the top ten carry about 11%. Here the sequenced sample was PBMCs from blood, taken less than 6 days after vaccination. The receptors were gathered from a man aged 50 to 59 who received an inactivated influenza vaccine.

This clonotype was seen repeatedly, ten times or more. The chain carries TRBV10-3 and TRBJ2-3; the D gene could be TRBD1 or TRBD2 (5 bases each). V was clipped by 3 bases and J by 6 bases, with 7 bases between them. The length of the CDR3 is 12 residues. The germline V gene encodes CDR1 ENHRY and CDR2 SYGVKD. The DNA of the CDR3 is TGTGCCATCAGTGAAGGGGAGGATACGCAGTATTTT. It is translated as CAISEGEDTQYF.

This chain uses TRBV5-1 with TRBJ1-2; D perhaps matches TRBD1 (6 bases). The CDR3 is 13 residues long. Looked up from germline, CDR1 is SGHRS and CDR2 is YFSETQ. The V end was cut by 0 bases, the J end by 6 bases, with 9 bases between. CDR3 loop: CASSLGQEDGYTF. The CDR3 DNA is TGCGCCAGCAGCTTGGGACAGGAGGATGGCTACACCTTC. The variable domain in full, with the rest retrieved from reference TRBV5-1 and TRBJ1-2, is KAGVTQTPRYLIKTRGQQVTLSCSPISGHRSVSWYQQTPGQGLQFLFEYFSETQRNKGNFPGRFSGRQFSNSRSEMNVSTLELGDSALYLCASSLGQEDGYTFGSGTRLTVV.

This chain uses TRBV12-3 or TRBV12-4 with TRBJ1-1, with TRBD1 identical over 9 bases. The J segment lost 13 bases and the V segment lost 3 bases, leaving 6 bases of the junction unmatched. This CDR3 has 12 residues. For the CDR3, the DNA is TGTGCCAGCAGTTTTACAGGGGGCTTGGTTTTCTTT. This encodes CASSFTGGLVFF.

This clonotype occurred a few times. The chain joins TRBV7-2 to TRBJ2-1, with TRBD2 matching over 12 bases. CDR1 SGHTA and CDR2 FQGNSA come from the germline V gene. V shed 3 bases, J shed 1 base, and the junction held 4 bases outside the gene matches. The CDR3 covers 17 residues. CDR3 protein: CASSFGLAGQSYNEQFF. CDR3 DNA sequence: TGTGCCAGCAGCTTTGGACTAGCGGGGCAATCCTACAATGAGCAGTTCTTC.

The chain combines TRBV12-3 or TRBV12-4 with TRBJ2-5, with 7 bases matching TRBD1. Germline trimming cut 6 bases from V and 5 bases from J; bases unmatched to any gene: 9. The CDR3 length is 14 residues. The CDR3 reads CASRLTGVAETQYF. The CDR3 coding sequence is TGTGCCAGCAGACTCACAGGGGTTGCGGAGACCCAGTACTTC.

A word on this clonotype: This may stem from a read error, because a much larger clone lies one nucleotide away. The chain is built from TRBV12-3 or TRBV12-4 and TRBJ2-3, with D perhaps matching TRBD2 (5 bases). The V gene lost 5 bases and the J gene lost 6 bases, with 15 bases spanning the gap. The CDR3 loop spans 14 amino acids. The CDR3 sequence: CASSPGWKRDTQYF. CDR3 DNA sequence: TGTGCCAGCAGTCCGGGTTGGAAGCGGGATACGCAGTATTTT.

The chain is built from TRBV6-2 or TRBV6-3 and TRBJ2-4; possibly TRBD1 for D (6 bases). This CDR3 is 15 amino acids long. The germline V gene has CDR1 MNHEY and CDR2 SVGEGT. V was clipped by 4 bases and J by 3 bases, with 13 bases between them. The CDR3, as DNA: TGTGCCAGCAGTTCCTACAGGGTGGGCAAAAACATTCAGTACTTC. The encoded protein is CASSSYRVGKNIQYF.

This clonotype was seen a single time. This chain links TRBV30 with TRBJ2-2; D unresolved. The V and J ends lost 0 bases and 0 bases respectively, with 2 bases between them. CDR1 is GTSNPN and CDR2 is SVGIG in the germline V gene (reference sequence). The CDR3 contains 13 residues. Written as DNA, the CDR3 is TGTGCCTGGAGTGTAGCGAACACCGGGGAGCTGTTTTTT. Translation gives CAWSVANTGELFF.

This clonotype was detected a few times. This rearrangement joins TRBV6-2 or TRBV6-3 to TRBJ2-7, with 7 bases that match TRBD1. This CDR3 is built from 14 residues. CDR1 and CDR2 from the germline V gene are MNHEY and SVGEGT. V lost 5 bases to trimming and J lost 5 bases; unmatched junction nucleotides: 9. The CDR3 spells CASSRVYRGDEQYF. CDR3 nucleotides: TGTGCCAGCAGTCGCGTATACAGGGGAGACGAGCAGTACTTC.

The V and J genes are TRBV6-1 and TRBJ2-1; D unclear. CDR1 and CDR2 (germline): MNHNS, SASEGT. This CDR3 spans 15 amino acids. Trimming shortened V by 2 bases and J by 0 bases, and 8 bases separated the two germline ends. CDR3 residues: CASSERIRSYNEQFF. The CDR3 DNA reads TGTGCCAGCAGTGAACGCATTCGCTCCTACAATGAGCAGTTCTTC.

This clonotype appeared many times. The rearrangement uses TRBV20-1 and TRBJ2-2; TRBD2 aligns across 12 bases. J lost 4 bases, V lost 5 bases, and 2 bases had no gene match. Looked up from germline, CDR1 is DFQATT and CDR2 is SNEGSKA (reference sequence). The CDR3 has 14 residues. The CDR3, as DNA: TGCAGTGCTCTAGCGGGGGGGCGCACCGGGGAGCTGTTTTTT. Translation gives CSALAGGRTGELFF.

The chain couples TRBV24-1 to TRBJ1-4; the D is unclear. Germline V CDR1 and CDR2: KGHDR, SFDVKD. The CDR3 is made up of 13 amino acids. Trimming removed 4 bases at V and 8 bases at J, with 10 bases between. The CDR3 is CATSDPRAEKLFF. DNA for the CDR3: TGTGCCACCAGTGACCCCCGTGCCGAAAAACTGTTTTTT.

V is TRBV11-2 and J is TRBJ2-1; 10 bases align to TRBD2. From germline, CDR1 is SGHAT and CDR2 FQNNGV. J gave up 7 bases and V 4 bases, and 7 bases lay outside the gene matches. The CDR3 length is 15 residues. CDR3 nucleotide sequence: TGTGCCAGCAGCTCTCAACGTAGCGGGAGGAATGAGCAGTTCTTC. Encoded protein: CASSSQRSGRNEQFF.